Following are 31 T cell receptor beta chains from one sample sequenced in a study of blood T cell repertoires in COVID-19. TCRdb keeps only in-frame clones here, not all; method: immunoSEQ multiplex PCR. The sample contains 240,000 or so clones, more than 75% of which appear only once. The source material was PBMCs or T cells enriched from blood (not recorded which). All receptors come from a woman aged 45-60 years who had recovered from COVID-19.

This chain uses TRBV6-1 with TRBJ1-5; possible D gene TRBD1, 5 bases. This CDR3 spans 15 amino acids. Looked up from germline, CDR1 is MNHNS and CDR2 is SASEGT. Trimming took off 2 bases at V and 2 bases at J, with 10 bases between the two ends. DNA of the CDR3: TGTGCCAGCAGTGAAAGGACATTGGGCAATCAGCCCCAGCATTTT. Its protein product is CASSERTLGNQPQHF.

The V and J genes are TRBV4-3 and TRBJ2-2; no clear D gene. V was pared by 0 bases and J by 7 bases, with 12 bases between. The germline gives CDR1 LGHNA, CDR2 YSLEER. The CDR3 is made up of 15 amino acids. The CDR3 reads CASSQDLTPIGELFF. In nucleotides, the CDR3 is TGCGCCAGCAGCCAAGACCTAACCCCGATCGGGGAGCTGTTTTTT.

This clone was picked up a small number of times. V gene TRBV9 combines with J gene TRBJ2-3; D gene uncertain. This CDR3 is 13 amino acids long. Germline CDR1 reads SGDLS; CDR2 reads YYNGEE. Trimming removed 0 bases at V and 4 bases at J, with 6 bases between. CDR3 in DNA: TGTGCCAGCAGCGTAGCTCCCCCAGATACGCAGTATTTT. This codes for CASSVAPPDTQYF.

The CDR3 region is CATSDLRPREGNEQFF. The CDR3 DNA reads TGTGCCACCAGTGATTTGCGCCCGCGGGAGGGAAATGAGCAGTTCTTC. The chain joins TRBV24-1 to TRBJ2-1, with 9 bases matching TRBD2. Germline V lookup: CDR1 KGHDR, CDR2 SFDVKD. After removal of 0 bases from V and 7 bases from J, the junction contained 6 bases not matched to a gene. The CDR3 loop spans 16 amino acids.

The J gene is TRBJ2-5, the V gene TRBV15, with 10 positions matching TRBD1. The CDR3 extends over 14 amino acids. The V and J ends lost 3 bases and 3 bases, in that order; junction bases with no gene match: 1. The germline gives CDR1 LNHNV, CDR2 YYDKDF (reference sequence). The CDR3 sequence: CATSRGQGKETQYF. The CDR3, as DNA: TGTGCCACCAGCAGGGGACAGGGGAAAGAGACCCAGTACTTC. Full variable domain (missing parts from reference TRBV15 and TRBJ2-5): DAMVIQNPRYQVTQFGKPVTLSCSQTLNHNVMYWYQQKSSQAPKLLFHYYDKDFNNEADTPDNFQSRRPNTSFCFLDIRSPGLGDTAMYLCATSRGQGKETQYFGPGTRLLVL.

This CDR3 is CASSYSGTGGNTEAFF. The CDR3 DNA sequence: TGTGCCAGCAGTTACTCAGGGACAGGGGGCAATACTGAAGCTTTCTTT. V is TRBV6-5 and J is TRBJ1-1; TRBD1 agrees at 12 bases. Germline CDR1 and CDR2: MNHEY and SVGAGI. This CDR3 has 16 amino acids. V shed 0 bases and J 5 bases; nucleotides not matched to a gene: 4.

The V call is TRBV7-8, the J call TRBJ1-3; D not resolved. The CDR3 has 17 amino acids. The germline V gene encodes CDR1 SGHVS and CDR2 FQNEAQ. The V end was cut by 4 bases, the J end by 0 bases, with 16 bases between. CDR3 amino acids: CASSSRGVGRSGNTIYF. CDR3 DNA: TGTGCCAGCAGCTCACGCGGGGTTGGACGCTCTGGAAACACCATATATTTT.

This chain uses TRBV25-1 with TRBJ1-6; 8 bases line up with TRBD1. V lost 2 bases to trimming and J lost 8 bases; unmatched junction nucleotides: 5. Per germline, CDR1 MGHDK and CDR2 SYGVNS. The CDR3 spans 15 residues. The CDR3 DNA is TGTGCCAGCAGTGAAGGACAGGGTGGTGATTCACCCCTCCACTTT. Amino acid sequence: CASSEGQGGDSPLHF.

This chain uses TRBV7-2 with TRBJ2-1; 9 bases map to TRBD2. The CDR3 is 13 residues long. The germline V gene has CDR1 SGHTA and CDR2 FQGNSA. The trim removed 1 base at V and 15 bases at J, leaving 7 bases unmatched. The CDR3 region has the DNA TGTGCCAGCAGCTTAGGGGTAGCGGGGGTGACGTTCTTC. It translates to CASSLGVAGVTFF.

The gene calls are TRBV30 and TRBJ1-6; 9 bases are a match to TRBD1. The CDR3 loop spans 16 amino acids. CDR1 is GTSNPN and CDR2 is SVGIG in the germline V gene (reference sequence). Trimming took 3 bases from V and 6 from J; bases not matched to a gene: 9. The CDR3 here is CAWRANRGLINSPLHF. The DNA of the CDR3 is TGTGCCTGGAGGGCAAACAGGGGGCTTATTAATTCACCCCTCCACTTT.

The chain has TRBV28 and TRBJ1-1; 7 nucleotides match TRBD1. This CDR3 spans 15 amino acids. In germline, CDR1 is MDHEN, CDR2 SYDVKM. V was pared by 6 bases and J by 1 base, with 8 bases of the junction left unmatched. The CDR3 nucleotides are TGTGCCAGCAGAGAGACAGGGCCAACGAACACTGAAGCTTTCTTT. Amino acids: CASRETGPTNTEAFF.

The chain is built from TRBV11-3 and TRBJ1-2; D call uncertain. The germline gives CDR1 SGHNT, CDR2 YENEEA. The CDR3 contains 12 residues. Trimming stripped 5 bases from V and 3 bases from J, with 7 bases between. The CDR3 coding sequence is TGTGCCAGCAGCCTTTCTCACTATGGCTACACCTTC. Protein product: CASSLSHYGYTF. The variable domain in full, completed from reference TRBV11-3 and TRBJ1-2, reads EAGVVQSPRYKIIEKKQPVAFWCNPISGHNTLYWYLQNLGQGPELLIRYENEEAVDDSQLPKDRFSAERLKGVDSTLKIQPAELGDSAVYLCASSLSHYGYTFGSGTRLTVV.

V and J are TRBV6-5 and TRBJ2-7; D might be TRBD2 (5 bases). Trimming pared 8 bases from V and 1 base from J, leaving 12 bases between. This CDR3 has 13 amino acids. Germline lookup yields CDR1 MNHEY and CDR2 SVGAGI. CDR3 sequence: CASAREPSYEQYF. CDR3 sequence (DNA): TGTGCCAGCGCACGGGAACCTTCCTACGAGCAGTACTTC.

The sample holds one count of this clone. V is TRBV6-6 and J is TRBJ1-6; the match to TRBD1 covers 7 bases. The CDR3 is made up of 16 amino acids. V dropped 7 bases and J dropped 5; count of bases not matched to a gene: 11. Germline V gene data show CDR1 as MNHNY and CDR2 as SVGAGI (reference sequence). The chain's CDR3 is CASTYPDRMNNSPLHF. The DNA for the CDR3 is TGTGCCAGCACCTACCCGGACAGGATGAATAATTCACCCCTCCACTTT.

The rearrangement uses TRBV11-2 and TRBJ2-7; no firm D call. Trimming shortened V by 0 bases and J by 3 bases, and 9 bases separated the two germline ends. Germline values: CDR1 SGHAT, CDR2 FQNNGV. The CDR3 runs to 14 residues. CDR3: CASSLDVQIYEQYF. The CDR3 DNA reads as TGTGCCAGCAGCTTAGATGTACAGATCTACGAGCAGTACTTC. Filled out from reference TRBV11-2 and TRBJ2-7, the complete variable domain reads EAGVAQSPRYKIIEKRQSVAFWCNPISGHATLYWYQQILGQGPKLLIQFQNNGVVDDSQLPKDRFSAERLKGVDSTLKIQPAKLEDSAVYLCASSLDVQIYEQYFGPGTRLTVT.

The chain combines TRBV19 with TRBJ2-7; 7 nucleotides align to TRBD2. The germline gives CDR1 LNHDA, CDR2 SQIVND (reference sequence). The CDR3 is 14 residues long. V shed 7 bases, J shed 3 bases, and the junction held 9 bases outside the gene matches. The DNA for the CDR3 is TGTGCCAGTAATACCGGGACTAACTACTACGAGCAGTACTTC. Its protein is CASNTGTNYYEQYF.

The chain combines TRBV7-2 with TRBJ2-3, with a tentative D call TRBD1 (5 bases). Per the germline V gene, CDR1 is SGHTA and CDR2 is FQGNSA. With 10 bases removed from V and 2 bases from J, the gap between germline ends came to 13 bases. The length of the CDR3 is 13 residues. The CDR3 bases are TGTGCCACTCGACAGACTTCCACAGATACGCAGTATTTT. It is translated as CATRQTSTDTQYF.

Turning to this clone: At the DNA level, this CDR3 is encoded by other sequences in the same sample as well. The chain couples TRBV5-1 to TRBJ1-4; 9 nucleotides match TRBD1. The V gene's germline CDR1 is SGHRS and CDR2 YFSETQ. The CDR3 has 15 residues. Unmatched junction bases numbered 6, after V lost 1 base and J lost 8 bases. This chain's CDR3 is CASSLMGQGGEKLFF. The CDR3 nucleotides are TGCGCCAGCAGCTTGATGGGACAGGGAGGCGAAAAACTGTTTTTT.

This clone was seen once. CDR3 region: CASSQDPSIGGISGRTEAFF. CDR3 DNA: TGTGCCAGCAGCCAAGATCCCTCCATCGGGGGGATTAGCGGGAGAACTGAAGCTTTCTTT. J is TRBJ1-1 and V is TRBV3-1 (or the pseudogene TRBV3-2), with a weak D call TRBD1 (5 bases). The V and J ends lost 0 bases and 5 bases respectively, with 28 bases between them. Looked up from germline, CDR1 is LGHDT and CDR2 is YNNKEL (reference sequence). This CDR3 has 20 residues.

In this sample, this clone turned up a few times. This rearrangement joins TRBV29-1 to TRBJ2-3; 7 nucleotides match TRBD2. The germline V gene encodes CDR1 SQVTM and CDR2 ANQGSEA. J was trimmed by 0 bases and V by 4 bases; bases with no gene match: 7. This CDR3 has 15 amino acids. CDR3 DNA: TGCAGCGTTGTCGGGGGGTCCAAGAGCACAGATACGCAGTATTTT. This encodes CSVVGGSKSTDTQYF.

This chain joins TRBV6-5 and TRBJ2-7; 9 bases align to TRBD1. In germline, CDR1 is MNHEY, CDR2 SVGAGI. The CDR3 runs to 14 residues. Trimming removed 2 bases from V and 6 bases from J; junction bases left unmatched: 5. The CDR3 nucleotides read TGTGCCAGCAGTTACGATGGGACAGGGCGCGAGCAGTACTTC. Its translation is CASSYDGTGREQYF.

This chain uses TRBV18 with TRBJ1-1; 7 nucleotides match TRBD1. The ends lost 0 bases at V and 1 base at J; junction bases unmatched: 5. Germline CDR1 is KGHSH and CDR2 is LQKENI. The CDR3 runs to 16 residues. Here the CDR3 DNA reads TGTGCCAGCTCACCACCTACAGGGGTGGCGAACACTGAAGCTTTCTTT. Its protein product is CASSPPTGVANTEAFF.

The chain is built from TRBV21-1 and TRBJ2-7; TRBD2, the table's D call, lacks a check against the DNA. TRBV21-1 is termed a pseudogene. This CDR3 region has 15 residues. Here the CDR3 reads CASSIRPGLPYEQYF. DNA for the CDR3: TGTGCCAGCAGCATTCGGCCCGGACTACCCTACGAGCAGTACTTC.

The chain is built from TRBV5-4 and TRBJ1-3; TRBD1 might be the D (5 bases). Germline CDR1 is SGHNT and CDR2 is YYREEE (reference sequence). This CDR3 contains 15 residues. V was pared by 0 bases and J by 4 bases, with 11 bases between. CDR3 coding DNA: TGTGCCAGCAGCTTGGGAGGGACTCGCGGAAACACCATATATTTT. It specifies CASSLGGTRGNTIYF.

The chain is built from TRBV18 and TRBJ2-3; D unclear. CDR3 length equals 13 residues. CDR1 is KGHSH and CDR2 is LQKENI in the germline V gene. V lost 6 bases to trimming and J lost 4 bases, with 11 bases between them. In DNA form, the CDR3 reads TGTGCCAGCTCCCTCACCAGTCCAGATACGCAGTATTTT. Translated: CASSLTSPDTQYF.

The chain is built from TRBV9 and TRBJ1-2; unclear D gene. V was shortened by 4 bases and J by 4 bases, with 14 bases between the two germline ends. This CDR3 spans 14 amino acids. CDR1 and CDR2 from the germline V gene are SGDLS and YYNGEE. CDR3 loop: CASSLQEGSYGYTF. The CDR3 DNA reads TGTGCCAGCAGCCTCCAAGAGGGTTCCTATGGCTACACCTTC.

This clone was observed a handful of times. The J gene is TRBJ1-2, the V gene TRBV7-2; weak D call: TRBD1 (6 bases). The germline V and J ends were trimmed by 4 bases and 5 bases, with 14 bases remaining between them. The CDR3 is 14 amino acids. Germline-derived CDR1 and CDR2 are SGHTA and FQGNSA. This chain's CDR3 is CASSSDTGNYGYTF. DNA of the CDR3: TGTGCCAGCAGCTCCGATACAGGGAATTATGGCTACACCTTC.

The genes are TRBV5-1 and TRBJ2-1; D ambiguous. Germline CDR1 is SGHRS and CDR2 is YFSETQ. Trimming took 9 bases from V and 0 from J, leaving 13 bases between them. The CDR3 is 14 amino acids. The CDR3 nucleotides are TGCGCCAACAGATTGACGGTCTCCTACAATGAGCAGTTCTTC. Amino acids: CANRLTVSYNEQFF.

The J gene is TRBJ2-7, the V gene TRBV11-2, with D perhaps matching TRBD1 (6 bases). The V end lost 3 bases, the J end lost 0 bases, and 15 bases lay between the germline ends. The CDR3 is 16 amino acids. Germline V gives CDR1 SGHAT, CDR2 FQNNGV. CDR3 sequence: CASSFTQDSFSYEQYF. DNA of the CDR3: TGTGCCAGCAGCTTTACCCAGGACAGCTTCTCCTACGAGCAGTACTTC.

This clone was recorded only once. The rearrangement uses TRBV7-9 and TRBJ1-6; D may be TRBD1 (5 bases). Germline CDR1 and CDR2: SEHNR and FQNEAQ (reference sequence). The CDR3 totals 16 residues. V was shortened by 7 bases and J by 9 bases, with 22 bases between the two germline ends. The CDR3 DNA follows: TGTGCCAGCACCAAGACCAGACCAGGGAAAGGTTCACCCCTCCACTTT. Translated: CASTKTRPGKGSPLHF.

CDR3 in amino acids: CASKFGSGNTIYF. The CDR3 nucleotides are TGTGCCAGCAAATTCGGGTCTGGAAACACCATATATTTT. The V gene is TRBV27, the J gene TRBJ1-3; D is unclear. There are 13 residues in the CDR3. V dropped 7 bases and J dropped 1 base, with 8 bases sitting between them. The germline V gene encodes CDR1 MNHEY and CDR2 SMNVEV (reference sequence).